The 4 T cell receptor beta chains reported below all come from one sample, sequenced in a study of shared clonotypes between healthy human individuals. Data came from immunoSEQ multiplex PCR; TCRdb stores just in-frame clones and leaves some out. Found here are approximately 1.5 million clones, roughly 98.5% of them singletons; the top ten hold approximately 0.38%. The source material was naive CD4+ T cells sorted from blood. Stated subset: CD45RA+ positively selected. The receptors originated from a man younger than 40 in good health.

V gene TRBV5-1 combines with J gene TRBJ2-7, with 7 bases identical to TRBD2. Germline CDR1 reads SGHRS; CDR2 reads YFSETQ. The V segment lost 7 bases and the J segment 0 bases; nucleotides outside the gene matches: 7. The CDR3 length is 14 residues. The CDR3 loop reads CASAGTTSSYEQYF. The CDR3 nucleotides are TGCGCCAGCGCGGGGACTACTAGCTCCTACGAGCAGTACTTC.

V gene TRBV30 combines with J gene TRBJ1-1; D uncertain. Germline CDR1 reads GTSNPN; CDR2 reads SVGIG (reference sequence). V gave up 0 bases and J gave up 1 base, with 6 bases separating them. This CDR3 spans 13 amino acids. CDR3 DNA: TGTGCCTGGAGTGTACGTACGAACACTGAAGCTTTCTTT. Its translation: CAWSVRTNTEAFF.

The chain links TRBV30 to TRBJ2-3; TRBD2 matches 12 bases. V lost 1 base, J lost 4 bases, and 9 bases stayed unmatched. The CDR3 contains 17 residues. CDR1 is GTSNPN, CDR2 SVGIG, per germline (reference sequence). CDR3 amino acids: CAWSASTSGSLSDTQYF. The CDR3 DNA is TGTGCCTGGAGTGCATCGACTAGCGGGAGTTTGTCAGATACGCAGTATTTT.

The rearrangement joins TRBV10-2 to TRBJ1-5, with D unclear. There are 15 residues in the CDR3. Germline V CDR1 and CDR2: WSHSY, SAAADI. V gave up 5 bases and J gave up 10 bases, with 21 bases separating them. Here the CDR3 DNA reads TGCGCCAGCAGTAACCCCGGAGCGTCCAGAAGTCCCCAGCATTTT. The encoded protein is CASSNPGASRSPQHF.